The 12 T cell receptor beta chains below were found in one sample sequenced in a study of cytomegalovirus exposure and HLA in healthy donors. 60 Vbeta and 13 Jbeta primers were used in PCR. The method was immunoSEQ multiplex PCR; TCRdb's version includes in-frame clones alone and lacks a portion of them. The sample consists of some 150,000 clones, approximately 80% of them appearing once. Sequencing input: PBMCs. The source of these receptors is a woman aged 30 to 39 in good health and CMV-seropositive.

V usage is TRBV19 and J usage is TRBJ1-2, with TRBD1 identical over 7 bases. The germline gives CDR1 LNHDA, CDR2 SQIVND (reference sequence). Trimming cost V 5 bases and J 7 bases; bases outside gene matches: 13. The CDR3 is 15 residues long. CDR3: CASSAADRSLRGYTF. The CDR3 DNA reads as TGTGCCAGTAGTGCGGCGGACAGGTCCCTCCGTGGCTACACCTTC. The full variable domain, rest sourced from reference TRBV19 and TRBJ1-2, is DGGITQSPKYLFRKEGQNVTLSCEQNLNHDAMYWYRQDPGQGLRLIYYSQIVNDFQKGDIAEGYSVSREKKESFPLTVTSAQKNPTAFYLCASSAADRSLRGYTFGSGTRLTVV.

The V and J genes are TRBV5-8 and TRBJ2-5; tentatively, D is TRBD1 (6 bases). Germline V CDR1 and CDR2: SGHTS, YDEGEE. V lost 3 bases and J lost 1, with 7 bases in between. This CDR3 is built from 13 residues. The CDR3 loop reads CASSWTVQETQYF. The CDR3 DNA reads TGTGCCAGCAGCTGGACAGTCCAAGAGACCCAGTACTTC.

The rearrangement uses TRBV4-2 and TRBJ1-4, with 10 bases fitting TRBD1. Germline CDR1 and CDR2: LGHNA and YNFKEQ. V shed 0 bases, J shed 5 bases, and the junction held 3 bases outside the gene matches. The CDR3 is 16 residues long. The CDR3 sequence: CASSQDLGQGNEKLFF. The CDR3 DNA sequence: TGTGCCAGCAGCCAAGATCTGGGACAGGGGAATGAAAAACTGTTTTTT.

The chain has TRBV28 and TRBJ2-3; perhaps TRBD2 as D (5 bases). CDR1 MDHEN and CDR2 SYDVKM come from the germline V gene. V shed 5 bases and J shed 2 bases, with 11 bases lying between them. The CDR3 loop spans 14 amino acids. For the CDR3, the DNA is TGTGCCAGCAGTACTTTCCGGGACACAGATACGCAGTATTTT. It specifies CASSTFRDTDTQYF.

The chain recombines TRBV4-3 with TRBJ1-1; D unclear. The CDR3 totals 16 residues. V shed 1 base and J shed 1 base, with 13 bases lying between them. CDR1 LGHNA and CDR2 YSLEER come from the germline V gene. In nucleotides, the CDR3 is TGCGCCAGCAGCCAAGCTTATGAGGCCCCGAACACTGAAGCTTTCTTT. Encoded protein: CASSQAYEAPNTEAFF.

The V and J genes are TRBV5-5 and TRBJ2-7; D ambiguous. Germline-derived CDR1 and CDR2 are SGHKS and YYEKEE (reference sequence). CDR3 length equals 14 residues. V was cut by 2 bases and J by 0 bases, with 9 bases left in between. The CDR3 nucleotides are TGTGCCAGCAGCTTTTCCTATCGCTCCTACGAGCAGTACTTC. It is translated as CASSFSYRSYEQYF.

This clone was recorded a few times. The genes are TRBV7-2 and TRBJ1-1; TRBD1 matches at 8 bases. V shed 3 bases and J 7 bases; nucleotides not matched to a gene: 10. In germline, CDR1 is SGHTA, CDR2 FQGNSA. The CDR3 length is 15 residues. The CDR3 coding sequence is TGTGCCAGCAGCTTTACGACAGGGGCAGATGGTGAAGCTTTCTTT. Translating gives CASSFTTGADGEAFF.

This sequence joins TRBV13 and TRBJ2-7, with 10 bases matching TRBD1. J was trimmed by 5 bases and V by 5 bases; bases with no gene match: 9. CDR1 and CDR2 (germline): PRHDT, FYEKMQ (reference sequence). The CDR3 has 15 residues. DNA for the CDR3: TGTGCCAGCAGCCACAGCCGGGACAGGGGCAACGAGCAGTACTTC. Residues: CASSHSRDRGNEQYF.

The rearrangement links TRBV28 to TRBJ1-4; possibly TRBD1 for D (6 bases). Germline V gives CDR1 MDHEN, CDR2 SYDVKM. The V end was cut by 2 bases, the J end by 7 bases, with 14 bases between. The CDR3 is 15 residues long. This CDR3 reads CASSLVGARVEKLFF. As DNA, the CDR3 is TGTGCCAGCAGTTTAGTGGGGGCCAGAGTTGAAAAACTGTTTTTT.

The V and J genes are TRBV29-1 and TRBJ2-7; TRBD1 aligns across 8 bases. CDR1 SQVTM and CDR2 ANQGSEA come from the germline V gene. This CDR3 has 13 amino acids. After removal of 3 bases from V and 6 bases from J, the junction contained 7 bases not matched to a gene. CDR3: CSVDDRGSVEQYF. CDR3 nucleotides: TGCAGCGTTGACGACAGGGGTTCAGTCGAGCAGTACTTC.

This chain uses TRBV10-2 with TRBJ2-3, with 10 nucleotides matching TRBD2. The germline V gene encodes CDR1 WSHSY and CDR2 SAAADI. Trimming took 6 bases from V and 3 from J; bases not matched to a gene: 6. The CDR3 totals 15 residues. The chain's CDR3 is CASSQLAGVTDTQYF. The CDR3 bases are TGCGCCAGCAGCCAGCTAGCGGGGGTAACAGATACGCAGTATTTT.

This clone showed up just once. The genes are TRBV5-5 and TRBJ2-7; D perhaps matches TRBD1 (6 bases). The germline gives CDR1 SGHKS, CDR2 YYEKEE (reference sequence). The V end lost 6 bases, the J end lost 2 bases, and 15 bases lay between the germline ends. This CDR3 contains 14 residues. CDR3 amino acids: CASTPTGIPYEQYF. CDR3 nucleotides: TGTGCCAGCACCCCGACAGGCATCCCCTACGAGCAGTACTTC.